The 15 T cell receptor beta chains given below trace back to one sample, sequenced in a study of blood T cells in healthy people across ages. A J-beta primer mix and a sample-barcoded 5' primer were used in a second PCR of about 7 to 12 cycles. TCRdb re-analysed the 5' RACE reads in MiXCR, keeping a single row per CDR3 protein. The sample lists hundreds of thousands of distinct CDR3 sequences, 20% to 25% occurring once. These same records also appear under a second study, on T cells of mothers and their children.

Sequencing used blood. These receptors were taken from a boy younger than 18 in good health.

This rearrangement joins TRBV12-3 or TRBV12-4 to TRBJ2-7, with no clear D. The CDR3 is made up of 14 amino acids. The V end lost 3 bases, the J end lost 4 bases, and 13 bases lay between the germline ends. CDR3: CASSFGPATYEQYF. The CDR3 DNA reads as TGTGCCAGCAGTTTCGGCCCTGCTACGTACGAGCAGTACTTC.

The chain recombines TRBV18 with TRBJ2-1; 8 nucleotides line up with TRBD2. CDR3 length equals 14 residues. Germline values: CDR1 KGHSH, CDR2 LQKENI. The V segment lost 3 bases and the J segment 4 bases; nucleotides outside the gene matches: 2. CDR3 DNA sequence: TGTGCCAGCTCACCTAGCGGGGCTTACAATGAGCAGTTCTTC. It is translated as CASSPSGAYNEQFF.

The CDR3 nucleotides are TGTGCCAGCAGCCAAGATAAAATGGGCAGGGGGCCTCTTTTTGCCTACGAGCAGTACTTC. Translated: CASSQDKMGRGPLFAYEQYF. V gene TRBV3-1 combines with J gene TRBJ2-7; TRBD1 aligns across 8 bases. The CDR3 covers 20 residues. Looked up from germline, CDR1 is LGHDT and CDR2 is YNNKEL (reference sequence). The trim removed 0 bases at V and 2 bases at J, leaving 18 bases unmatched.

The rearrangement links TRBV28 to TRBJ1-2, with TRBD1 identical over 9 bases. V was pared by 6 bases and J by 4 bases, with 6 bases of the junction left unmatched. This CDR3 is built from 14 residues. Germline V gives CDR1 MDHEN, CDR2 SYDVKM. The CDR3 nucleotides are TGTGCCAGCAGACCCACAGGGGGCGGCTATGGCTACACCTTC. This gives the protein CASRPTGGGYGYTF.

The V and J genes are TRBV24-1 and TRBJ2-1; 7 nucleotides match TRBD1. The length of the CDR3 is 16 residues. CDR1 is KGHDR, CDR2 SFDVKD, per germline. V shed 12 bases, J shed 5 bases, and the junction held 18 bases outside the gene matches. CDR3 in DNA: TGTGCCGCCGAAGCTTCTCACAGGGGAGTAAACAATGAGCAGTTCTTC. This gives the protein CAAEASHRGVNNEQFF.

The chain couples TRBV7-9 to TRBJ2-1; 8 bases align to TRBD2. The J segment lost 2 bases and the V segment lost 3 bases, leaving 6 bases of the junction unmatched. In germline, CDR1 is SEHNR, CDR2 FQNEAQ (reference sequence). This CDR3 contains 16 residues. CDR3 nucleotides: TGTGCCAGCAGCTTGGTTAGCGGGATCGCCTACAATGAGCAGTTCTTC. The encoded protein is CASSLVSGIAYNEQFF.

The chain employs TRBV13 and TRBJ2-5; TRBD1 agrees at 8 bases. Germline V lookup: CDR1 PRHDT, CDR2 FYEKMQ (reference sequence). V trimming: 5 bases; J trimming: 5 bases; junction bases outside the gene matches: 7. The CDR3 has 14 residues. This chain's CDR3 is CASSTGTGLETQYF. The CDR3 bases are TGTGCCAGCAGCACCGGGACAGGTCTCGAGACCCAGTACTTC.

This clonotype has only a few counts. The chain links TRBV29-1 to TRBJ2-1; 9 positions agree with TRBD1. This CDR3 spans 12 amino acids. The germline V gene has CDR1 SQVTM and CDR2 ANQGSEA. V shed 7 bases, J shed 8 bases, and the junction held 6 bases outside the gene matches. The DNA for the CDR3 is TGCAGCGGGAACCGGGACAGGGATGAGCAGTTCTTC. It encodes CSGNRDRDEQFF.

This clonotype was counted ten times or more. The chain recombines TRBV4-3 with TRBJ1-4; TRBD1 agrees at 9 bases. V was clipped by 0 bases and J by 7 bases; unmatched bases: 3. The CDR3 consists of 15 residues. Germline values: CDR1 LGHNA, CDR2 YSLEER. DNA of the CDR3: TGCGCCAGCAGCCAAGATGGGACAGGGAGTGAAAAACTGTTTTTT. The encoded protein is CASSQDGTGSEKLFF.

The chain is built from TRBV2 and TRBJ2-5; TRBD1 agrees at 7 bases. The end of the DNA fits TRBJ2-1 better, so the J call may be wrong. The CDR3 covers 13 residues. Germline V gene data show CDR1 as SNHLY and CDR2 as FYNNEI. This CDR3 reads CASTRQGLDEQFF. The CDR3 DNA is TGTGCCAGCACCCGACAGGGTCTGGATGAGCAGTTCTTC.

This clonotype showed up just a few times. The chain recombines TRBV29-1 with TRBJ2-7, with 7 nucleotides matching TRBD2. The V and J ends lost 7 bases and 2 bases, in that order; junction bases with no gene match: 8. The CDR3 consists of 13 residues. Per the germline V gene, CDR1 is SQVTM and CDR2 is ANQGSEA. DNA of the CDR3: TGCAGCGGTAGGGCTAGCGGCACCTACGAGCAGTACTTC. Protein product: CSGRASGTYEQYF.

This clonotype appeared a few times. CDR3 coding DNA: TGCGCCAGCAGCTCGCCCCAGGGTAGGGACACCTTC. Its protein is CASSSPQGRDTF. J is TRBJ1-2 and V is TRBV5-1; a weak D match, TRBD1 (5 bases). CDR1 and CDR2 from the germline V gene are SGHRS and YFSETQ. Trimming left V 3 bases short and J 12 bases short, with 15 bases between. The CDR3 sequence is 12 residues long.

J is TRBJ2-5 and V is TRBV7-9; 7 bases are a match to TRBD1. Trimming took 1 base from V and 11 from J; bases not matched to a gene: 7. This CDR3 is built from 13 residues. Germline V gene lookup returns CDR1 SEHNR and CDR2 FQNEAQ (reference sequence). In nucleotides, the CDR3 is TGTGCCAGCAGCTTAGGGGACAGTCTTGAGCAGTACTTC. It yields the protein CASSLGDSLEQYF.

The CDR3 reads CASSEAGEGPYAGYTF. CDR3 DNA sequence: TGTGCCAGCAGTGAAGCGGGCGAGGGGCCGTACGCCGGCTACACCTTC. V gene TRBV6-1 combines with J gene TRBJ1-2, with a tentative D call TRBD1 (5 bases). Looked up from germline, CDR1 is MNHNS and CDR2 is SASEGT. The CDR3 is 16 residues long. V was clipped by 0 bases and J by 8 bases, with 19 bases between them.

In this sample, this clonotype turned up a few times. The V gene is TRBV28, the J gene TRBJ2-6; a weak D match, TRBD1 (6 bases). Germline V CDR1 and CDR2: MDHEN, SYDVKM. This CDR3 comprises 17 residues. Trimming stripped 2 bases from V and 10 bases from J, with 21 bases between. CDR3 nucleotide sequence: TGTGCCAGCAGTTTAGTCAAACGGACAGATCTGTCGAACGTCCTGACTTTC. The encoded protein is CASSLVKRTDLSNVLTF.